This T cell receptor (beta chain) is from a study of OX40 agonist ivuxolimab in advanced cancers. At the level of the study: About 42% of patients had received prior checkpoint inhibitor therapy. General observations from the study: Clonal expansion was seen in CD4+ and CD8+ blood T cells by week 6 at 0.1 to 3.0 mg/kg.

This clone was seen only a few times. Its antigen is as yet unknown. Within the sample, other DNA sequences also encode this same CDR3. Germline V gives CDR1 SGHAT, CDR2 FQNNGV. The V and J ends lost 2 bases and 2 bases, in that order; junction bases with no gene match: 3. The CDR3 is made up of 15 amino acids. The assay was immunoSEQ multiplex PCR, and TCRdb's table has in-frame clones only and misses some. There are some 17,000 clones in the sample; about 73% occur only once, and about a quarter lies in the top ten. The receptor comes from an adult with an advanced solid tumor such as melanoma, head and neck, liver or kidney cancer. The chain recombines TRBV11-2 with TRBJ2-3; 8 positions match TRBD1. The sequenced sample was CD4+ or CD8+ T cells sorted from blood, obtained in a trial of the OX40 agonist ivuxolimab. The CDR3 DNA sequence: TGTGCCAGCAGCTTAACGGGACAGGTCACAGATACGCAGTATTTT. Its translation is CASSLTGQVTDTQYF.